Listed below are T cell receptor beta chains from one sample, sequenced in a study of cytomegalovirus exposure and HLA in healthy donors. Method: immunoSEQ multiplex PCR; TCRdb's copy keeps in-frame clones and lacks some. The sample lists over 45,000 clones, about 90% occurring once. Sequencing used PBMCs. The receptors come from a young woman in good health and CMV-seronegative. CDR3s include the opening cysteine and the closing phenylalanine or tryptophan. A D gene is named only where the DNA matches it firmly. Expanded clones get a size class; other rows say once, few or many, or leave the size out.

d_call	clone_size	j_call	v_call	cdr3_length	cdr3_aa	cdr3_nt
NA	NA	TRBJ2-7	TRBV6-1	11	CASTTVAEQYF	TGTGCCAGCACCACCGTAGCCGAGCAGTACTTC
TRBD2	NA	TRBJ2-7	TRBV10-3	13	CAIRTSGSGEQYF	TGTGCCATCAGGACTAGCGGGAGCGGCGAGCAGTACTTC
NA	NA	TRBJ1-3	TRBV28	15	CASTSGGSSGNTIYF	TGTGCCAGCACCTCGGGTGGGAGCTCTGGAAACACCATATATTTT
NA	NA	TRBJ2-1	TRBV7-9	15	CASSPLESSYNEQFF	TGTGCCAGCAGCCCCCTAGAGAGCTCCTACAATGAGCAGTTCTTC
NA	NA	TRBJ1-4	TRBV2	13	CASTATEYEKLFF	TGTGCCAGCACCGCGACAGAGTATGAAAAACTGTTTTTT
NA	once	TRBJ2-7	TRBV11-2	12	CASSLSFYEQYF	TGTGCCAGCAGCCTCAGTTTTTACGAGCAGTACTTC
NA	once	TRBJ2-7	TRBV30	14	CAWSRQGKSYEQYF	TGTGCCTGGAGTAGGCAGGGAAAATCCTACGAGCAGTACTTC
TRBD1	NA	TRBJ2-7	TRBV10-3	20	CAISESTGKLRDRGLGEQYF	TGTGCCATCAGTGAGTCGACGGGTAAACTTAGGGACAGGGGGTTAGGCGAGCAGTACTTC
TRBD1	NA	TRBJ2-3	TRBV6-5	16	CASSYRQGKHTDTQYF	TGTGCCAGCAGTTACCGACAGGGTAAGCACACAGATACGCAGTATTTT
TRBD2	NA	TRBJ2-7	TRBV10-3	13	CAISAGGYYEQYF	TGTGCCATCAGCGCGGGGGGATACTACGAGCAGTACTTC